This TCR beta chain was identified in a study of T cell repertoires in aging, cancer and after chemotherapy. Study in general: Six age groups, ranging from 30 or younger to 70 or older, included the donors.

A mixed TRB-A/B primer pool amplified rearranged TRB by multiplex touch-down PCR. MiXCR was run by TCRdb on the multiplex PCR reads, yielding one entry per CDR3 protein. Among under 7,500 distinct CDR3 sequences, 40% were seen once, and the ten largest hold under 15%. TCR beta rearrangements were amplified from peripheral blood genomic DNA. With V trimmed by 0 bases and J by 1 base, 5 bases remained unmatched. This CDR3 contains 17 residues. CDR1 and CDR2 from the germline V gene are LGHNA and YSLEER. This TCR derives from a human donor in good health. Sequencing used blood. The chain employs TRBV4-3 and TRBJ2-3; TRBD2 agrees at 9 bases. The CDR3 reads CASSQDPIAGGTDTQYF. Here the CDR3 DNA reads TGCGCCAGCAGCCAAGATCCGATAGCGGGGGGCACAGATACGCAGTATTTT.